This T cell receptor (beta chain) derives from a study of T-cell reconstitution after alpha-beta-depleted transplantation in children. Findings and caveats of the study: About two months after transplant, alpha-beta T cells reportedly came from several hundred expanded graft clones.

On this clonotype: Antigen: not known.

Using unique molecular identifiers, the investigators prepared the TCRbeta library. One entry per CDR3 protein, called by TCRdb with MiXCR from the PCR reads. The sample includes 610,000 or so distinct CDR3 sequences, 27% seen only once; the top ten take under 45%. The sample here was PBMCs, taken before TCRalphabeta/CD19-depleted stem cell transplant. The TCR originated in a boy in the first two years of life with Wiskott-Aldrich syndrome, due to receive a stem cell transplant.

The DNA for the CDR3 is TGCAGCGCCGTAACCAGGAGCACTGAAGCTTTCTTT. Translated: CSAVTRSTEAFF. The chain couples TRBV29-1 to TRBJ1-1; D call uncertain. V dropped 7 bases and J dropped 4 bases, with 13 bases sitting between them. The V gene's germline CDR1 is SQVTM and CDR2 ANQGSEA. The CDR3 is 12 amino acids. Full variable domain (outside the CDR3, taken from reference TRBV29-1 and TRBJ1-1): SAVISQKPSRDICQRGTSLTIQCQVDSQVTMMFWYRQQPGQSLTLIATANQGSEATYESGFVIDKFPISRPNLTFSTLTVSNMSPEDSSIYLCSAVTRSTEAFFGQGTRLTVV.